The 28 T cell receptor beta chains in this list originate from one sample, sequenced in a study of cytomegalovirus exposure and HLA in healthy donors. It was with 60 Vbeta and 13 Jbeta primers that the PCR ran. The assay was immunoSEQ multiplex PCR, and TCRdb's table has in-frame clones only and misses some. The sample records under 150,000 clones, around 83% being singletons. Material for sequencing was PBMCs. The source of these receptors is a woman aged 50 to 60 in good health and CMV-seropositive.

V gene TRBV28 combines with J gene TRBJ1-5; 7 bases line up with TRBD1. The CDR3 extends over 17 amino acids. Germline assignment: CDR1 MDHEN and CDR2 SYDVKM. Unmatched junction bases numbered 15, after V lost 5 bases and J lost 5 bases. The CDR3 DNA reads TGTGCCAGCAGTGACTTTCGGGATAAGGGGGCGGATCAGCCCCAGCATTTT. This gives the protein CASSDFRDKGADQPQHF.

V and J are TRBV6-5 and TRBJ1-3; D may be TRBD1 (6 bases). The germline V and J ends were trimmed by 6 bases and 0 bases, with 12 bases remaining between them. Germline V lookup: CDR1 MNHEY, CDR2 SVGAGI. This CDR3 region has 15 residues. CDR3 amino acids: CASSLRGYSGNTIYF. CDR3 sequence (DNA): TGTGCCAGCAGCCTCAGGGGCTACTCTGGAAACACCATATATTTT.

CDR3 nucleotides: TGCGCCAGCAGCCAACAAGTGGACAGGACCTCTGGAAACACCATATATTTT. This encodes CASSQQVDRTSGNTIYF. The V gene is TRBV4-3, the J gene TRBJ1-3, with 7 bases matching TRBD1. From germline, CDR1 is LGHNA and CDR2 YSLEER. V shed 2 bases, J shed 0 bases, and the junction held 7 bases outside the gene matches. The CDR3 runs 17 residues.

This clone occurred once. The CDR3 DNA reads TGTGCCAGCAGCCGGGGAACTAATGAAAAACTGTTTTTT. Amino acid sequence: CASSRGTNEKLFF. The gene calls are TRBV7-9 and TRBJ1-4; D is unresolved. The V and J ends lost 5 bases and 1 base respectively, with 5 bases between them. This CDR3 is built from 13 residues. Per the germline V gene, CDR1 is SEHNR and CDR2 is FQNEAQ (reference sequence).

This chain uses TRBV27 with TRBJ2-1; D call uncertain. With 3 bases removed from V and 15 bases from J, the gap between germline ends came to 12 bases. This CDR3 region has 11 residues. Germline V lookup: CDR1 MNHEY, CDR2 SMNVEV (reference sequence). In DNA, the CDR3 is TGTGCCAGCAGTTTGAACTACGCTTGGTTCTTC. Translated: CASSLNYAWFF.

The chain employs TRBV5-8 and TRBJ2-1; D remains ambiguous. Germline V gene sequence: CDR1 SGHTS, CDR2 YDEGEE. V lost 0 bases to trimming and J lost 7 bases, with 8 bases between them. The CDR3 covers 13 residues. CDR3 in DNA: TGTGCCAGCAGCTTGGACTGGTCGAATGAGCAGTTCTTC. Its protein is CASSLDWSNEQFF.

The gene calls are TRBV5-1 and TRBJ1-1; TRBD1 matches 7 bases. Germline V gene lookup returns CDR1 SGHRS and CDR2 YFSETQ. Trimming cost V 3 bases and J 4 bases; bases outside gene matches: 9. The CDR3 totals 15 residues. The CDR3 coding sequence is TGCGCCAGCAGCTCCCGACAGGGAGGAGCCACTGAAGCTTTCTTT. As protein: CASSSRQGGATEAFF.

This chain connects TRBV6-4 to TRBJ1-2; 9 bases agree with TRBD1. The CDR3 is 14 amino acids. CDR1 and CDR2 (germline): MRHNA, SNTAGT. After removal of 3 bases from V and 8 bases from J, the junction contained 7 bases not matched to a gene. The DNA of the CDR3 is TGTGCCAGCAGTGAAACCGGGACAGGGATCGGCTACACCTTC. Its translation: CASSETGTGIGYTF.

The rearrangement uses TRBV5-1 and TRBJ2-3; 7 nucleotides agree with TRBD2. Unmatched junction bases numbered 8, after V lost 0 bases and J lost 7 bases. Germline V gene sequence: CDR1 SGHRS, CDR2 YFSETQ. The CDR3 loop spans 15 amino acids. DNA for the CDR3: TGCGCCAGCAGCTTGGGAGGTGCGGGAGAATATACGCAGTATTTT. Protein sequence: CASSLGGAGEYTQYF.

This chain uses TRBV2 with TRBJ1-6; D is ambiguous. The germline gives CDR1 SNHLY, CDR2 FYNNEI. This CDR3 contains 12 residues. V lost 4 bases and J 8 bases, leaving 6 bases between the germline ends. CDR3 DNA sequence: TGTGCCAGCAGTGCTCAGGATTCACCCCTCCACTTT. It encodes CASSAQDSPLHF.

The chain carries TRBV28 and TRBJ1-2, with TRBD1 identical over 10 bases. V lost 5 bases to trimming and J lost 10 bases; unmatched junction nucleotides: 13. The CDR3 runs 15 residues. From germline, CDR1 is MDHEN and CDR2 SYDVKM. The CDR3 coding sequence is TGTGCCAGCAGTCCAGACAGGGGGCGCCTAAAAGTCTACACCTTC. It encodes CASSPDRGRLKVYTF.

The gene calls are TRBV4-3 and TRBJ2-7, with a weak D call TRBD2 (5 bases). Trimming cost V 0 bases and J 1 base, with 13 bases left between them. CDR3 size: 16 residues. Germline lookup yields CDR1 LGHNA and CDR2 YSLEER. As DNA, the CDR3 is TGCGCCAGCAGCCAAGAAGATAGAGCGGAGTCCTACGAGCAGTACTTC. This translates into CASSQEDRAESYEQYF.

Here the CDR3 reads CASSPRLAGLETQYF. The CDR3 nucleotides read TGTGCCAGCAGCCCAAGACTAGCGGGGCTTGAGACCCAGTACTTC. The chain has TRBV5-4 and TRBJ2-5; 11 nucleotides agree with TRBD2. This CDR3 region has 15 residues. The germline V gene has CDR1 SGHNT and CDR2 YYREEE (reference sequence). Trimming at V came to 4 bases and at J to 5 bases, leaving 7 bases not matched to a gene. The full variable domain, with the rest looked up from reference TRBV5-4 and TRBJ2-5, is ETGVTQSPTHLIKTRGQQVTLRCSSQSGHNTVSWYQQALGQGPQFIFQYYREEENGRGNFPPRFSGLQFPNYSSELNVNALELDDSALYLCASSPRLAGLETQYFGPGTRLLVL.

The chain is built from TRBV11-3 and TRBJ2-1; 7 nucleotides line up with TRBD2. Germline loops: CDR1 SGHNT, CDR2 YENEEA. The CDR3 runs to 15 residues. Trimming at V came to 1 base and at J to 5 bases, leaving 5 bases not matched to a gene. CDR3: CASSLGGSTDNEQFF. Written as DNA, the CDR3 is TGTGCCAGCAGCTTAGGCGGGAGTACGGACAATGAGCAGTTCTTC.

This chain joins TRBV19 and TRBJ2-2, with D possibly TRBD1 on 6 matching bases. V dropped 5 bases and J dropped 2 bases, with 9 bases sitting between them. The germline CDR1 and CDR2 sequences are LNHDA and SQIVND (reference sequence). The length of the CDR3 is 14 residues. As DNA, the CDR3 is TGTGCCAGTAGTGGACAGCCCAACACCGGGGAGCTGTTTTTT. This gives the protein CASSGQPNTGELFF.

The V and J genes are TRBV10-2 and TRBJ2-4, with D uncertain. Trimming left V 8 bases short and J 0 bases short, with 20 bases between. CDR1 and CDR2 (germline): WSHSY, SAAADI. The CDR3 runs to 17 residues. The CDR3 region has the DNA TGCGCCAGCTTGAGGCAGAACTTCACGCTAGCCAAAAACATTCAGTACTTC. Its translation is CASLRQNFTLAKNIQYF.

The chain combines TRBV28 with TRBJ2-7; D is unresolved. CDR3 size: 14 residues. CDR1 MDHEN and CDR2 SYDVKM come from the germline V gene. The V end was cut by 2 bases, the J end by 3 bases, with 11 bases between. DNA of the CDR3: TGTGCCAGCAGTTTAGTCCACAGAGACTACGAGCAGTACTTC. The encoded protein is CASSLVHRDYEQYF.

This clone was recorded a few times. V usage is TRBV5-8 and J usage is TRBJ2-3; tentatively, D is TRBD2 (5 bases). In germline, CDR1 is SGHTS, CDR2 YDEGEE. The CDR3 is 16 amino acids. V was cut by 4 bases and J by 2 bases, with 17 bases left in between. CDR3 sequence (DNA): TGTGCCAGCAGCGCGGGCCAGACTCGAAACACAGATACGCAGTATTTT. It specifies CASSAGQTRNTDTQYF.

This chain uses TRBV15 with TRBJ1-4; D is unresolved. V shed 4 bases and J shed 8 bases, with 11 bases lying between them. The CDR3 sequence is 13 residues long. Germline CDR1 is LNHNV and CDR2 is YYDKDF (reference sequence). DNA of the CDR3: TGTGCCACCAGCACCTTTGAGGAGGAAAAACTGTTTTTT. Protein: CATSTFEEEKLFF.

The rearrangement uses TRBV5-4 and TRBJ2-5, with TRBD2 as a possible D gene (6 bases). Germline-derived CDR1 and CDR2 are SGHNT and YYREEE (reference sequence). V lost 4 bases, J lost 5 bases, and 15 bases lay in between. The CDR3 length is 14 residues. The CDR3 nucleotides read TGTGCCAGCAGCGCACCCGGTGGGAGGGAGACCCAGTACTTC. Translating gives CASSAPGGRETQYF.

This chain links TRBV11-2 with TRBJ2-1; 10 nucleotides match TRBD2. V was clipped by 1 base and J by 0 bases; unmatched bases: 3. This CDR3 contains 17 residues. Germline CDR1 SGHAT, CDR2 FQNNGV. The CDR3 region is CASSLGRLAGSYNEQFF. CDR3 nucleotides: TGTGCCAGCAGCTTAGGGCGACTAGCGGGCTCCTACAATGAGCAGTTCTTC.

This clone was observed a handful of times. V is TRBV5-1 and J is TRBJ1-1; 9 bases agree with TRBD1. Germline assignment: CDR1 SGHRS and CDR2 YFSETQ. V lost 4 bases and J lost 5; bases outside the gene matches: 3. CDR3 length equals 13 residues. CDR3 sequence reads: CASSPGTGTEAFF. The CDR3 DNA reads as TGCGCCAGCAGCCCCGGGACAGGGACTGAAGCTTTCTTT.

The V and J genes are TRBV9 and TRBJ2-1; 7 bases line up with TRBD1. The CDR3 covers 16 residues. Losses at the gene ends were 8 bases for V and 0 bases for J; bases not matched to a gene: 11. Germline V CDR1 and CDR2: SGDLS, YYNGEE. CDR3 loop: CASSLQGLSSYNEQFF. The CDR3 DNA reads TGTGCCAGTAGTCTACAGGGGCTAAGCTCCTACAATGAGCAGTTCTTC.

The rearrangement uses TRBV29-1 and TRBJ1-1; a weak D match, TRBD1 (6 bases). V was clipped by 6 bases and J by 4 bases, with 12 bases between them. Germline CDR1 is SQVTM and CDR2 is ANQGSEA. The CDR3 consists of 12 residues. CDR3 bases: TGCAGCGTCGTCACAGGGCTCACTGAAGCTTTCTTT. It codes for CSVVTGLTEAFF.

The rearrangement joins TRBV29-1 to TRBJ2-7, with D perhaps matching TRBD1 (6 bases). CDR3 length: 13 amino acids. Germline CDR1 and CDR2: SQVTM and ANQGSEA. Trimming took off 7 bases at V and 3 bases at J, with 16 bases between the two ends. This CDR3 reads CSAQDRHGYEQYF. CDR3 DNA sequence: TGCAGCGCACAGGACAGACATGGCTACGAGCAGTACTTC.

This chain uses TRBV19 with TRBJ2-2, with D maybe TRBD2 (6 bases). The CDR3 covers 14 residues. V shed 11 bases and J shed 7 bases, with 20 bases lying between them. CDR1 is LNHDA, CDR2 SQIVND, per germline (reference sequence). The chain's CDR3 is CASTWREAGGELFF. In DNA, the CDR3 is TGTGCCTCAACCTGGAGGGAGGCGGGCGGGGAGCTGTTTTTT.

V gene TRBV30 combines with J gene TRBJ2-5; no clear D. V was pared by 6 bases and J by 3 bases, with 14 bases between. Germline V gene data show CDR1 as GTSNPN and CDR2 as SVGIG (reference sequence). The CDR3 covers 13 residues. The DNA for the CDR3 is TGTGCCTGTAGCCGACGATTAAAAGAGACCCAGTACTTC. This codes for CACSRRLKETQYF. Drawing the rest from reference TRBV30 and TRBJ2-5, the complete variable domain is SQTIHQWPATLVQPVGSPLSLECTVEGTSNPNLYWYRQAAGRGLQLLFYSVGIGQISSEVPQNLSASRPQDRQFILSSKKLLLSDSGFYLCACSRRLKETQYFGPGTRLLVL.

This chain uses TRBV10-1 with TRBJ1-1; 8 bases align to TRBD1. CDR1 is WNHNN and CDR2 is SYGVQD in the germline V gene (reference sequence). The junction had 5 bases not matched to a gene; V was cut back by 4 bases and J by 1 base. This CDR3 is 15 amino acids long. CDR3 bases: TGCGCCAGCAGTGGGGGGGACAGGCAGAACACTGAAGCTTTCTTT. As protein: CASSGGDRQNTEAFF.